This T cell receptor (beta chain) stems from a study of T cell responses to AZD1222 COVID-19 vaccine. This clone has just a few counts. Sequencing was performed with immunoSEQ multiplex PCR; in TCRdb, only in-frame clones are kept and a portion is missing. Seen here are under 100,000 clones, roughly 87% observed once, and the top ten hold about 5.7%. The germline V and J ends were trimmed by 0 bases and 6 bases, with 11 bases remaining between them. This CDR3 has 14 residues. In germline, CDR1 is MNHEY, CDR2 SVGAGI. This specimen was peripheral blood, taken 28 days after the second AZD1222 dose. The receptor was isolated from an adult who received the AZD1222 COVID-19 vaccine. The J gene is TRBJ1-1, the V gene TRBV6-5, with D possibly TRBD1 on 5 matching bases. The CDR3 spells CASSYSGGDPEAFF. DNA of the CDR3: TGTGCCAGCAGTTACTCGGGAGGGGATCCTGAAGCTTTCTTT.